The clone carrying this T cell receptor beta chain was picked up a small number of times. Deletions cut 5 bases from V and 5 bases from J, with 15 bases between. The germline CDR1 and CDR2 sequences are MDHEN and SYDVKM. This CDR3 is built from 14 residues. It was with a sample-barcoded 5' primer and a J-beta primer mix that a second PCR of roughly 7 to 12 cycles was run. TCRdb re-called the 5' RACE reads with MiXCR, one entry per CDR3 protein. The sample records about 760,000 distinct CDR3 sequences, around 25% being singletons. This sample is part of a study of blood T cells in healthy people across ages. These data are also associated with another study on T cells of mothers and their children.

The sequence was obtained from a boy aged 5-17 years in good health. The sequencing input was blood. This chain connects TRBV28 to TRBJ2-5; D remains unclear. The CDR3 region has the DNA TGTGCCAGCAGTGGACGGGTTGGCTTGGAGACCCAGTACTTC. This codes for CASSGRVGLETQYF.